The 5 T cell receptor beta chains below come from one sample, sequenced in a study of blood T cells in healthy people across ages. The use of a sample-barcoded 5' primer and a J-beta primer mix characterized a second PCR of roughly 7 to 11 cycles. TCRdb re-analysed the 5' RACE reads in MiXCR, keeping a single row per CDR3 protein. The sample records 600,000 to 1,000,000 distinct CDR3 sequences, just under 25% being singletons. The same data also contributed to another study, on T cells of mothers and their children.

Sequencing was carried out using blood. Every receptor here comes from a boy aged 5 to 17 in good health.

The chain has TRBV28 and TRBJ2-7; D not resolved. The length of the CDR3 is 11 residues. Trimming left V 8 bases short and J 2 bases short, with 7 bases between. Germline V gene lookup returns CDR1 MDHEN and CDR2 SYDVKM. CDR3 DNA: TGTGCCAGCGCTCAAACCTACGAGCAGTACTTC. It encodes CASAQTYEQYF.

V is TRBV15 and J is TRBJ1-4; TRBD1 matches 7 bases. The V and J ends lost 5 bases and 5 bases, in that order; junction bases with no gene match: 11. Germline CDR1 and CDR2: LNHNV and YYDKDF (reference sequence). The CDR3 is 16 residues long. DNA for the CDR3: TGTGCCACCAGCGGAACCTCCGGGACAGAGAATGAAAAACTGTTTTTT. Translated, it gives CATSGTSGTENEKLFF. Drawing the rest from reference TRBV15 and TRBJ1-4, the complete variable domain is DAMVIQNPRYQVTQFGKPVTLSCSQTLNHNVMYWYQQKSSQAPKLLFHYYDKDFNNEADTPDNFQSRRPNTSFCFLDIRSPGLGDTAMYLCATSGTSGTENEKLFFGSGTQLSVL.

The rearrangement joins TRBV20-1 to TRBJ2-7, with D uncertain. Germline V gives CDR1 DFQATT, CDR2 SNEGSKA (reference sequence). V was cut by 0 bases and J by 7 bases, with 13 bases left in between. The CDR3 totals 13 residues. CDR3 protein: CSARDNILGEQYF. Here the CDR3 DNA reads TGCAGTGCTAGAGATAACATTTTGGGAGAGCAGTACTTC.

The chain uses TRBV20-1 and TRBJ1-4, with D perhaps TRBD1 (6 bases). From germline, CDR1 is DFQATT and CDR2 SNEGSKA (reference sequence). V lost 1 base and J 4 bases, leaving 10 bases between the germline ends. The CDR3 has 14 amino acids. CDR3: CSARGPDSNEKLFF. The DNA of the CDR3 is TGCAGTGCTAGAGGGCCGGACAGTAATGAAAAACTGTTTTTT.

This clonotype was seen a few times. V is TRBV9 and J is TRBJ2-1; 7 bases are shared with TRBD1. The germline gives CDR1 SGDLS, CDR2 YYNGEE. V shed 1 base, J shed 5 bases, and the junction held 6 bases outside the gene matches. The CDR3 has 15 residues. The CDR3 region is CASSVNGQENNEQFF. The CDR3, as DNA: TGTGCCAGCAGCGTAAACGGACAGGAGAACAATGAGCAGTTCTTC.